The 30 T cell receptor beta chains below come from one sample, sequenced in a study of shared clonotypes between healthy human individuals. The data were produced by immunoSEQ multiplex PCR, yet TCRdb's version contains in-frame clones alone and is incomplete. This table holds roughly 760,000 clones, 74% found once. Material: memory CD4+ T cells sorted from blood. Subset described: CD45RA-negative fraction. These receptors originate from a woman aged 25 to 39 in good health.

This CDR3 reads CATSREGGHPYNEQFF. The CDR3 DNA reads TGTGCCACCAGCAGAGAGGGAGGGCACCCCTACAATGAGCAGTTCTTC. This sequence joins TRBV15 and TRBJ2-1; TRBD2 aligns across 7 bases. CDR1 is LNHNV, CDR2 YYDKDF, per germline (reference sequence). The junction had 4 bases not matched to a gene; V was cut back by 0 bases and J by 2 bases. The CDR3 has 16 residues.

V and J are TRBV29-1 and TRBJ2-3; the D gene is possibly TRBD2 (6 bases). Trimming removed 1 base from V and 6 bases from J, with 17 bases in between. Per germline, CDR1 SQVTM and CDR2 ANQGSEA. The CDR3 sequence is 15 residues long. The CDR3 DNA follows: TGCAGCGTTGAAGTTAGTTGGGAGGCGACGGATACGCAGTATTTT. As protein: CSVEVSWEATDTQYF.

V gene TRBV7-7 combines with J gene TRBJ2-1; D unclear. V lost 5 bases and J 8 bases, leaving 13 bases between the germline ends. The CDR3 has 13 amino acids. Germline assignment: CDR1 SSHAT and CDR2 FNYEAQ (reference sequence). CDR3 nucleotides: TGTGCCAGCAGCCTAAGTGAGGCGGATGAGCAGTTCTTC. It translates to CASSLSEADEQFF.

The V call is TRBV29-1, the J call TRBJ2-7; tentatively, D is TRBD1 or TRBD2 (5 bases each). The length of the CDR3 is 14 residues. Trimming shortened V by 4 bases and J by 4 bases, and 17 bases separated the two germline ends. Germline V gene lookup returns CDR1 SQVTM and CDR2 ANQGSEA. The CDR3 protein is CSVGEGAGAYEQYF. Here the CDR3 DNA reads TGCAGCGTTGGGGAAGGGGCCGGGGCTTACGAGCAGTACTTC.

The chain carries TRBV28 and TRBJ1-2, with TRBD1 matching over 9 bases. After removal of 4 bases from V and 7 bases from J, the junction contained 4 bases not matched to a gene. CDR1 is MDHEN and CDR2 is SYDVKM in the germline V gene. The CDR3 runs 13 residues. In DNA, the CDR3 is TGTGCCAGCAGTTCACAGGGGGCGTCTGGCTACACCTTC. This gives the protein CASSSQGASGYTF.

The chain employs TRBV5-1 and TRBJ2-1, with TRBD1 matching over 8 bases. This CDR3 has 13 amino acids. V lost 4 bases to trimming and J lost 5 bases; unmatched junction nucleotides: 2. Germline CDR1 SGHRS, CDR2 YFSETQ. CDR3 amino acids: CASSGGQDNEQFF. CDR3 nucleotide sequence: TGCGCCAGCAGCGGGGGACAGGACAATGAGCAGTTCTTC. Complete variable domain (other parts from reference TRBV5-1 and TRBJ2-1): KAGVTQTPRYLIKTRGQQVTLSCSPISGHRSVSWYQQTPGQGLQFLFEYFSETQRNKGNFPGRFSGRQFSNSRSEMNVSTLELGDSALYLCASSGGQDNEQFFGPGTRLTVL.

The chain combines TRBV30 with TRBJ2-3; D is possibly TRBD2 (6 bases). CDR1 and CDR2 from the germline V gene are GTSNPN and SVGIG (reference sequence). The CDR3 contains 13 residues. The V end was cut by 2 bases, the J end by 1 base, with 7 bases between. The CDR3 is CAWSWRGTDTQYF. The CDR3 DNA reads TGTGCCTGGAGTTGGAGGGGCACAGATACGCAGTATTTT.

The rearrangement joins TRBV21-1 to TRBJ2-7; the D segment call TRBD1 is taken from the table without a DNA check. TRBV21-1 is a pseudogene locus. CDR3 length: 14 amino acids. Written as DNA, the CDR3 is TGTGCCAGCAGCAACCCGACAGGGTGGCACGAGCAGTACTTC. This translates into CASSNPTGWHEQYF.

This clone was seen only once. V and J are TRBV18 and TRBJ1-1, with 9 positions matching TRBD1. V was pared by 3 bases and J by 6 bases, with 11 bases of the junction left unmatched. The CDR3 spans 16 residues. Germline V gene sequence: CDR1 KGHSH, CDR2 LQKENI. This chain's CDR3 is CASSPPGGTGIAEAFF. The CDR3 DNA reads as TGTGCCAGCTCACCCCCCGGGGGGACAGGGATTGCTGAAGCTTTCTTT.

V usage is TRBV4-1 and J usage is TRBJ2-2; TRBD2 might be the D (6 bases). Trimming took off 4 bases at V and 2 bases at J, with 20 bases between the two ends. The CDR3 is 18 amino acids. Germline CDR1 is MGHRA and CDR2 is YSYEKL. The DNA of the CDR3 is TGCGCCAGCAGCCTAGGTAGTCCTGGGACTCATAACACCGGGGAGCTGTTTTTT. Its translation: CASSLGSPGTHNTGELFF.

The chain employs TRBV28 and TRBJ1-1; 12 positions match TRBD1. The CDR3 is made up of 15 amino acids. Germline CDR1 reads MDHEN; CDR2 reads SYDVKM. The V and J ends lost 5 bases and 7 bases, in that order; junction bases with no gene match: 8. The CDR3: CASSVSGTGGFEAFF. CDR3 coding DNA: TGTGCCAGCAGTGTATCCGGGACAGGGGGCTTTGAAGCTTTCTTT.

This clone was counted only a few times. The chain uses TRBV28 and TRBJ1-3, with no clear D. Trimming removed 9 bases from V and 4 bases from J, with 7 bases in between. The CDR3 loop spans 11 amino acids. Germline assignment: CDR1 MDHEN and CDR2 SYDVKM. DNA for the CDR3: TGTGCCAGTCATATCGGAAACACCATATATTTT. This translates into CASHIGNTIYF.

V is TRBV6-1 and J is TRBJ2-2; D is possibly TRBD2 (7 bases). CDR3 size: 16 residues. Germline CDR1 MNHNS, CDR2 SASEGT. V lost 4 bases to trimming and J lost 4 bases, with 16 bases between them. This CDR3 reads CASSARAGAATGELFF. CDR3 DNA: TGTGCCAGCAGTGCCCGGGCGGGGGCGGCCACCGGGGAGCTGTTTTTT.

The chain couples TRBV4-1 to TRBJ1-5; D perhaps matches TRBD1 (5 bases). Germline values: CDR1 MGHRA, CDR2 YSYEKL. The CDR3 covers 15 residues. The V and J ends lost 6 bases and 6 bases respectively, with 18 bases between them. DNA of the CDR3: TGCGCCAGCAGTCCCTTTACGGGGCGCGGTCAGCCCCAGCATTTT. Its translation is CASSPFTGRGQPQHF.

This chain links TRBV7-2 with TRBJ2-7; 8 bases fit TRBD1. The CDR3 is 14 residues long. J was trimmed by 3 bases and V by 5 bases; bases with no gene match: 6. CDR1 and CDR2 (germline): SGHTA, FQGNSA. In nucleotides, the CDR3 is TGTGCCAGCAGCACCCGACAGGGGATCTACGAGCAGTACTTC. It specifies CASSTRQGIYEQYF.

Only a few counts were recorded for this clone. The chain has TRBV10-2 and TRBJ1-5; D is possibly TRBD1 (5 bases). The V gene lost 0 bases and the J gene lost 7 bases, with 10 bases spanning the gap. CDR1 WSHSY and CDR2 SAAADI come from the germline V gene. The length of the CDR3 is 14 residues. The CDR3 bases are TGCGCCAGCAGTGAGTCAGGGACCGGGCAGCCCCAGCATTTT. Protein sequence: CASSESGTGQPQHF.

CDR3 DNA sequence: TGCGCCAGCAGCCAGGGGGGCAGGTTCGGGTATGGCTACACCTTC. It yields the protein CASSQGGRFGYGYTF. The rearrangement links TRBV4-1 to TRBJ1-2; D is perhaps TRBD1 (6 bases). CDR3 length: 15 amino acids. The V gene's germline CDR1 is MGHRA and CDR2 YSYEKL. Trimming shortened V by 3 bases and J by 5 bases, and 16 bases separated the two germline ends.

This chain uses TRBV30 with TRBJ2-3; D unclear. From germline, CDR1 is GTSNPN and CDR2 SVGIG (reference sequence). This CDR3 spans 14 amino acids. Trimming left V 0 bases short and J 2 bases short, with 9 bases between. The CDR3 region has the DNA TGTGCCTGGAGTGTACAGCCTACCACAGATACGCAGTATTTT. It codes for CAWSVQPTTDTQYF.

This clone was observed once. This chain's CDR3 is CARTLGKTYGYTF. CDR3 coding DNA: TGTGCCAGAACGCTAGGAAAGACCTATGGCTACACCTTC. This chain joins TRBV7-5 and TRBJ1-2. TRBV7-5 is flagged as a pseudogene. This CDR3 has 13 amino acids.

The V and J genes are TRBV28 and TRBJ2-7, with TRBD2 matching over 12 bases. This CDR3 has 15 residues. After removal of 4 bases from V and 3 bases from J, the junction contained 4 bases not matched to a gene. Germline values: CDR1 MDHEN, CDR2 SYDVKM. CDR3 in amino acids: CASSSTGLAGYEQYF. The CDR3 DNA is TGTGCCAGCAGTTCCACGGGACTAGCGGGCTACGAGCAGTACTTC.

Notes on this clone: Other nucleotide sequences in the sample specify the same CDR3. The chain is built from TRBV5-1 and TRBJ2-3, with D tentatively TRBD1 (6 bases). Germline-derived CDR1 and CDR2 are SGHRS and YFSETQ. Trimming took off 0 bases at V and 0 bases at J, with 8 bases between the two ends. The CDR3 spans 15 residues. This chain's CDR3 is CASSLGRGSTDTQYF. The CDR3 bases are TGCGCCAGCAGCTTGGGCAGGGGAAGCACAGATACGCAGTATTTT.

This chain uses TRBV6-5 with TRBJ2-7; D could derive from TRBD1 or TRBD2 (6 bases each). Per the germline V gene, CDR1 is MNHEY and CDR2 is SVGAGI. V gave up 2 bases and J gave up 3 bases, with 14 bases separating them. The CDR3 has 15 residues. CDR3 in amino acids: CASSYDGGGNYEQYF. The CDR3, as DNA: TGTGCCAGCAGTTACGATGGAGGGGGGAACTACGAGCAGTACTTC.

The chain links TRBV6-6 to TRBJ2-1; D perhaps matches TRBD1 (6 bases). The CDR3 sequence is 13 residues long. CDR1 MNHNY and CDR2 SVGAGI come from the germline V gene (reference sequence). V dropped 9 bases and J dropped 0 bases, with 9 bases sitting between them. The CDR3 sequence is CASSGDSYNEQFF. The CDR3 coding sequence is TGTGCCAGTTCAGGGGACTCCTACAATGAGCAGTTCTTC.

The sample holds one count of this clone. V gene TRBV2 combines with J gene TRBJ2-1, with D possibly TRBD1 on 5 matching bases. CDR1 is SNHLY, CDR2 FYNNEI, per germline. The CDR3 is 13 residues long. V was trimmed by 8 bases and J by 4 bases, leaving 12 bases between them. CDR3 sequence: CASYPRQYNEQFF. CDR3 in DNA: TGTGCCAGCTACCCTAGACAGTACAATGAGCAGTTCTTC.

This sequence joins TRBV29-1 and TRBJ2-3; 9 bases line up with TRBD1. Germline V gene data show CDR1 as SQVTM and CDR2 as ANQGSEA. The CDR3 covers 16 residues. V lost 3 bases, J lost 2 bases, and 9 bases stayed unmatched. The CDR3 DNA reads as TGCAGCGTTGACCCACCGGACAGGGGTATCACAGATACGCAGTATTTT. This codes for CSVDPPDRGITDTQYF.

V and J are TRBV6-5 and TRBJ2-2; 10 nucleotides align to TRBD1. With 3 bases clipped from V and 4 bases from J, the junction kept 2 bases outside the gene matches. There are 15 residues in the CDR3. Germline V gene data show CDR1 as MNHEY and CDR2 as SVGAGI. CDR3 DNA sequence: TGTGCCAGCAGTTATGGGACAGGGGTCACCGGGGAGCTGTTTTTT. It specifies CASSYGTGVTGELFF.

The rearrangement links TRBV28 to TRBJ1-1, with D uncertain. With 7 bases removed from V and 4 bases from J, the gap between germline ends came to 7 bases. The V gene's germline CDR1 is MDHEN and CDR2 SYDVKM. There are 11 residues in the CDR3. CDR3 sequence reads: CASTRGTEAFF. The DNA for the CDR3 is TGTGCCAGCACCCGGGGCACTGAAGCTTTCTTT.

The gene calls are TRBV4-1 and TRBJ1-1, with D maybe TRBD1 (5 bases). The length of the CDR3 is 14 residues. Trimming pared 1 base from V and 5 bases from J, leaving 11 bases between. CDR1 is MGHRA and CDR2 is YSYEKL in the germline V gene. Here the CDR3 reads CASSQGTFQTEAFF. CDR3 nucleotide sequence: TGCGCCAGCAGCCAAGGGACATTCCAAACTGAAGCTTTCTTT.

The chain couples TRBV28 to TRBJ2-7; possible D gene TRBD1, 5 bases. The V gene's germline CDR1 is MDHEN and CDR2 SYDVKM. V gave up 5 bases and J gave up 3 bases, with 17 bases separating them. This CDR3 is 15 amino acids long. The CDR3 region has the DNA TGTGCCAGCAGTGCCCCCAGGCGGACAAACTACGAGCAGTACTTC. This codes for CASSAPRRTNYEQYF.

The rearrangement joins TRBV28 to TRBJ2-5; the D gene is possibly TRBD1 (6 bases). The CDR3 sequence is 12 residues long. Per the germline V gene, CDR1 is MDHEN and CDR2 is SYDVKM. Trimming removed 6 bases from V and 3 bases from J, with 8 bases in between. DNA for the CDR3: TGTGCCAGCAGGAAGGGGGAAGAGACCCAGTACTTC. The encoded protein is CASRKGEETQYF.